A selection of T cell receptor beta chains follows, all from one sample in a study of cytomegalovirus exposure and HLA in healthy donors. The assay was immunoSEQ multiplex PCR, and TCRdb's table has in-frame clones only and misses some. Among approximately 100,000 clones, about a tenth were seen once, and the ten largest hold about 5%. The sequenced material came from PBMCs. The receptor source for this set is a man over 45 in good health and CMV-seropositive. Each CDR3 is given with its conserved first and last residue. Each record gives: J gene, D gene, clone size, V gene, CDR3 protein, CDR3 DNA. D genes are given only for firm matches. Size is stated for part of the rows, as once, few or many counts, or as a class when the clone is expanded.

J: TRBJ1-5; D: .; size: .; V: TRBV9; CDR3: CASSLGDYSNQPQHF; DNA: TGTGCCAGCAGTTTGGGCGACTATAGCAATCAGCCCCAGCATTTT
J: TRBJ2-7; D: .; size: .; V: TRBV28; CDR3: CASSFRVYEQYF; DNA: TGTGCCAGCAGTTTTCGAGTCTACGAGCAGTACTTC
J: TRBJ2-7; D: .; size: few; V: TRBV4-1; CDR3: CASSQRELTYEQYF; DNA: TGCGCCAGCAGCCAGAGGGAGCTGACCTACGAGCAGTACTTC
J: TRBJ2-3; D: .; size: .; V: TRBV5-1; CDR3: CASKVGGDTDTQYF; DNA: TGCGCCAGCAAGGTCGGCGGGGACACAGATACGCAGTATTTT
J: TRBJ2-3; D: TRBD1; size: many; V: TRBV2; CDR3: CASRDRRTDTQYF; DNA: TGTGCCAGCCGGGACAGGCGGACAGATACGCAGTATTTT
J: TRBJ1-5; D: .; size: .; V: TRBV7-9; CDR3: CASSLGTGVRKSNQPQHF; DNA: TGTGCCAGCAGCTTAGGGACGGGGGTTCGGAAAAGCAATCAGCCCCAGCATTTT
J: TRBJ2-3; D: .; size: few; V: TRBV7-3; CDR3: CASSLTARGTDTQYF; DNA: TGTGCCAGCAGCTTAACCGCCAGGGGCACAGATACGCAGTATTTT
J: TRBJ2-2; D: .; size: few; V: TRBV7-8; CDR3: CASSVASSVNTGELFF; DNA: TGTGCCAGCAGTGTCGCCTCTAGCGTGAACACCGGGGAGCTGTTTTTT
J: TRBJ2-1; D: TRBD2; size: .; V: TRBV5-1; CDR3: CASRSRGTRDHSYNEQFF; DNA: TGCGCCAGCCGGTCGCGGGGGACTCGGGACCACTCCTACAATGAGCAGTTCTTC
J: TRBJ1-1; D: .; size: few; V: TRBV6-1; CDR3: CASTAGTTNTEAFF; DNA: TGTGCCAGCACCGCCGGGACTACGAACACTGAAGCTTTCTTT
J: TRBJ2-1; D: TRBD2; size: .; V: TRBV11-2; CDR3: CASSFPTSGTSYNEQFF; DNA: TGTGCCAGCAGCTTCCCGACTAGCGGGACCTCCTACAATGAGCAGTTCTTC
J: TRBJ1-5; D: .; size: .; V: TRBV7-9; CDR3: CASSADLDFNQPQHF; DNA: TGTGCCAGCAGCGCCGACCTGGACTTCAATCAGCCCCAGCATTTT
J: TRBJ1-3; D: TRBD1; size: .; V: TRBV6-5; CDR3: CASSRQGAGNTIYF; DNA: TGTGCCAGCAGTAGACAGGGGGCTGGAAACACCATATATTTT
J: TRBJ2-4; D: .; size: few; V: TRBV28; CDR3: CASSLGGNGAKNIQYF; DNA: TGTGCCAGCAGTTTAGGAGGTAATGGGGCCAAAAACATTCAGTACTTC
J: TRBJ2-7; D: TRBD2; size: .; V: TRBV25-1; CDR3: CASSESLAGIYEQYF; DNA: TGTGCCAGCAGTGAATCTTTAGCGGGCATCTACGAGCAGTACTTC
J: TRBJ1-2; D: .; size: .; V: TRBV5-6; CDR3: CASSLVRGPYGYTF; DNA: TGTGCCAGCAGCTTGGTCCGGGGTCCCTATGGCTACACCTTC
J: TRBJ2-5; D: TRBD2; size: .; V: TRBV9; CDR3: CASSVAGGLQETQYF; DNA: TGTGCCAGCAGCGTGGCGGGAGGGCTCCAAGAGACCCAGTACTTC
J: TRBJ2-1; D: .; size: few; V: TRBV7-6; CDR3: CASSLVDGVEQFF; DNA: TGTGCCAGCAGCTTAGTAGACGGGGTAGAGCAGTTCTTC
J: TRBJ2-7; D: .; size: .; V: TRBV9; CDR3: CASSPYGGRYEQYF; DNA: TGTGCCAGCAGCCCATATGGAGGACGCTACGAGCAGTACTTC
J: TRBJ2-7; D: TRBD2; size: .; V: TRBV6-1; CDR3: CASSWGLAYEQYF; DNA: TGTGCCAGCAGTTGGGGACTAGCCTACGAGCAGTACTTC
J: TRBJ1-1; D: .; size: few; V: TRBV25-1; CDR3: CASQSNGPEAFF; DNA: TGTGCCAGCCAAAGTAATGGGCCTGAAGCTTTCTTT
J: TRBJ2-3; D: TRBD2; size: .; V: TRBV4-2; CDR3: CASSVGLAGADTQYF; DNA: TGTGCCAGCAGCGTAGGACTAGCCGGCGCAGATACGCAGTATTTT
J: TRBJ1-3; D: TRBD1; size: few; V: TRBV6-1; CDR3: CASFTGGSGNTIYF; DNA: TGTGCCAGCTTTACAGGGGGTTCTGGAAACACCATATATTTT
J: TRBJ2-1; D: .; size: .; V: TRBV7-3; CDR3: CASSLYLEAPYNEQFF; DNA: TGTGCCAGCAGCTTATACCTAGAGGCCCCCTACAATGAGCAGTTCTTC
J: TRBJ1-1; D: .; size: .; V: TRBV6-5; CDR3: CASSLIGQLTNTEAFF; DNA: TGTGCCAGCAGTTTAATTGGACAGCTGACGAACACTGAAGCTTTCTTT
J: TRBJ2-3; D: .; size: .; V: TRBV5-1; CDR3: CASRFTSGTDTQYF; DNA: TGCGCCAGCAGATTTACTAGTGGCACAGATACGCAGTATTTT
J: TRBJ2-1; D: .; size: .; V: TRBV28; CDR3: CASSGEEVASSSYNEQFF; DNA: TGTGCCAGCAGTGGGGAAGAAGTAGCGTCAAGCTCCTACAATGAGCAGTTCTTC
J: TRBJ2-2; D: .; size: few; V: TRBV6-1; CDR3: CASSVGHYTGELFF; DNA: TGTGCCAGCAGTGTGGGACACTACACCGGGGAGCTGTTTTTT
J: TRBJ1-4; D: TRBD1; size: few; V: TRBV5-1; CDR3: CASSSGQGREKLFF; DNA: TGCGCCAGCAGCTCGGGACAGGGAAGGGAAAAACTGTTTTTT
J: TRBJ1-5; D: .; size: .; V: TRBV5-8; CDR3: CASRSTGTKPQHF; DNA: TGTGCCAGCAGATCCACAGGGACGAAGCCCCAGCATTTT
J: TRBJ1-2; D: TRBD1; size: .; V: TRBV5-1; CDR3: CASSLGQGAPNYGYTF; DNA: TGCGCCAGCAGCTTAGGACAGGGGGCGCCTAACTATGGCTACACCTTC
J: TRBJ2-3; D: .; size: .; V: TRBV6-5; CDR3: CASSYSGATLGDTQYF; DNA: TGTGCCAGCAGTTACTCGGGGGCTACCTTGGGAGATACGCAGTATTTT
J: TRBJ2-1; D: TRBD1; size: few; V: TRBV19; CDR3: CASSIDRQGALEFF; DNA: TGTGCCAGTAGTATAGATCGACAGGGGGCGCTTGAGTTCTTC
J: TRBJ1-1; D: .; size: .; V: TRBV7-3; CDR3: CASSWGENTEAFF; DNA: TGTGCCAGCAGCTGGGGGGAGAACACTGAAGCTTTCTTT
J: TRBJ1-2; D: .; size: .; V: TRBV6-1; CDR3: CASSERPDSYGYPF; DNA: TGTGCCAGCTCGGAAAGGCCCGATAGCTATGGCTACCCCTTC
J: TRBJ2-1; D: TRBD1; size: .; V: TRBV5-5; CDR3: CASSSTGGNNEQFF; DNA: TGTGCCAGCAGCTCGACAGGGGGCAACAATGAGCAGTTCTTC
J: TRBJ2-7; D: .; size: few; V: TRBV20-1; CDR3: CSALAIHEQYF; DNA: TGCAGTGCTCTAGCTATCCACGAGCAGTACTTC
J: TRBJ2-5; D: TRBD1; size: .; V: TRBV6-6; CDR3: CASSAPTGRQETQYF; DNA: TGTGCCAGCAGTGCGCCGACAGGGCGACAAGAGACCCAGTACTTC
J: TRBJ1-5; D: .; size: few; V: TRBV4-3; CDR3: CASSQDRQNSNQPQHF; DNA: TGCGCCAGCAGCCAAGATCGTCAGAATAGCAATCAGCCCCAGCATTTT
J: TRBJ1-2; D: .; size: .; V: TRBV29-1; CDR3: CSVDQARNYGYTF; DNA: TGCAGCGTCGATCAGGCTCGAAACTATGGCTACACCTTC
J: TRBJ2-5; D: TRBD2; size: few; V: TRBV9; CDR3: CASSTGTSGQETQYF; DNA: TGTGCCAGCAGCACCGGGACTAGCGGCCAAGAGACCCAGTACTTC
J: TRBJ1-5; D: .; size: few; V: TRBV10-1; CDR3: CASSEGPRGPQHF; DNA: TGCGCCAGCAGTGAGGGCCCCCGAGGGCCCCAGCATTTT
J: TRBJ1-5; D: .; size: few; V: TRBV2; CDR3: CASSERGSQPQHF; DNA: TGTGCCAGCAGTGAAAGGGGGTCTCAGCCCCAGCATTTT
J: TRBJ2-1; D: .; size: few; V: TRBV21-1; CDR3: CASSLLWTGMGNEQFF; DNA: TGTGCCAGCAGCTTACTCTGGACAGGGATGGGCAATGAGCAGTTCTTC
J: TRBJ2-7; D: TRBD1; size: .; V: TRBV11-2; CDR3: CASSRDRGRTHEQYF; DNA: TGTGCCAGCAGCAGGGACAGGGGGCGCACCCACGAGCAGTACTTC
J: TRBJ1-2; D: TRBD1; size: .; V: TRBV10-3; CDR3: CAIRVTGEDGYTF; DNA: TGTGCCATCAGAGTGACAGGGGAGGATGGCTACACCTTC
J: TRBJ1-2; D: .; size: .; V: TRBV29-1; CDR3: CSVEPTASYGYTF; DNA: TGCAGCGTTGAACCGACAGCCAGCTATGGCTACACCTTC
J: TRBJ2-3; D: TRBD2; size: .; V: TRBV7-9; CDR3: CASSLGLAGDPDTQYF; DNA: TGTGCCAGCAGCTTAGGACTAGCGGGAGACCCAGATACGCAGTATTTT
J: TRBJ2-1; D: .; size: few; V: TRBV5-1; CDR3: CASSKPDSFYNEQFF; DNA: TGCGCCAGCAGCAAGCCGGACAGTTTCTACAATGAGCAGTTCTTC
J: TRBJ1-6; D: .; size: .; V: TRBV2; CDR3: CASSGAGDYNSPLHF; DNA: TGTGCCAGCAGTGGGGCGGGGGACTATAATTCACCCCTCCACTTT
J: TRBJ1-1; D: TRBD1; size: .; V: TRBV9; CDR3: CASSVRRQGLGTEAFF; DNA: TGTGCCAGCAGCGTAAGGAGACAGGGGTTGGGCACTGAAGCTTTCTTT
J: TRBJ1-1; D: TRBD1; size: few; V: TRBV7-2; CDR3: CASSLTWDRVAFF; DNA: TGTGCCAGCAGCTTAACGTGGGACAGGGTCGCTTTCTTT
J: TRBJ1-1; D: .; size: few; V: TRBV2; CDR3: CASRSSGNTEAFF; DNA: TGTGCCAGCAGGTCCTCAGGAAACACTGAAGCTTTCTTT
J: TRBJ1-2; D: .; size: .; V: TRBV6-5; CDR3: CASSANSNYGYTF; DNA: TGTGCCAGCAGTGCAAACAGTAACTATGGCTACACCTTC
J: TRBJ2-1; D: .; size: .; V: TRBV25-1; CDR3: CDRSRSSYNEQFF; DNA: TGTGACAGGAGTCGGTCCTCCTACAATGAGCAGTTCTTC